The 3 T cell receptor beta chains reported below all come from one sample, sequenced in a study of T-cell memory formation after mild COVID-19. MiXCR, run by TCRdb on the 5' RACE reads, gives a single entry per CDR3 protein. The sample lists about 340,000 distinct CDR3 sequences; 20% were seen once. The material sequenced was PBMCs or a T cell subset sorted from them (not recorded which). These receptors were obtained from a young man who had mild COVID-19 (a few samples of this study predate the infection). Cell type and time point are not known.

This clonotype was found a few times. This chain links TRBV10-2 with TRBJ2-1, with TRBD1 identical over 9 bases. Trimming removed 10 bases from V and 4 bases from J; junction bases left unmatched: 11. The germline CDR1 and CDR2 sequences are WSHSY and SAAADI. CDR3 length equals 15 residues. The CDR3 nucleotides are TGCGCCACCAGGGACAGGGAAGATTTATACAATGAGCAGTTCTTC. This codes for CATRDREDLYNEQFF.

J is TRBJ2-2 and V is TRBV5-5; D might be TRBD1 (6 bases). CDR3 size: 16 residues. The ends were cut back, 7 bases at V and 4 bases at J, with 20 bases in the middle. Germline V CDR1 and CDR2: SGHKS, YYEKEE (reference sequence). CDR3 loop: CASSMAVGARTGELFF. The CDR3 DNA reads TGTGCCAGCTCTATGGCGGTGGGGGCGCGCACCGGGGAGCTGTTTTTT.

This clonotype was seen only a few times. The V gene is TRBV6-5, the J gene TRBJ1-2; maybe TRBD1 (6 bases). The CDR3 sequence is 16 residues long. Between the trimmed V and J ends, which lost 0 bases and 1 base, there was a span of 12 bases. Germline V CDR1 and CDR2: MNHEY, SVGAGI. The CDR3, as DNA: TGTGCCAGCAGTTACTCGGGTGGAGGGGGTAACTATGGCTACACCTTC. It codes for CASSYSGGGGNYGYTF.